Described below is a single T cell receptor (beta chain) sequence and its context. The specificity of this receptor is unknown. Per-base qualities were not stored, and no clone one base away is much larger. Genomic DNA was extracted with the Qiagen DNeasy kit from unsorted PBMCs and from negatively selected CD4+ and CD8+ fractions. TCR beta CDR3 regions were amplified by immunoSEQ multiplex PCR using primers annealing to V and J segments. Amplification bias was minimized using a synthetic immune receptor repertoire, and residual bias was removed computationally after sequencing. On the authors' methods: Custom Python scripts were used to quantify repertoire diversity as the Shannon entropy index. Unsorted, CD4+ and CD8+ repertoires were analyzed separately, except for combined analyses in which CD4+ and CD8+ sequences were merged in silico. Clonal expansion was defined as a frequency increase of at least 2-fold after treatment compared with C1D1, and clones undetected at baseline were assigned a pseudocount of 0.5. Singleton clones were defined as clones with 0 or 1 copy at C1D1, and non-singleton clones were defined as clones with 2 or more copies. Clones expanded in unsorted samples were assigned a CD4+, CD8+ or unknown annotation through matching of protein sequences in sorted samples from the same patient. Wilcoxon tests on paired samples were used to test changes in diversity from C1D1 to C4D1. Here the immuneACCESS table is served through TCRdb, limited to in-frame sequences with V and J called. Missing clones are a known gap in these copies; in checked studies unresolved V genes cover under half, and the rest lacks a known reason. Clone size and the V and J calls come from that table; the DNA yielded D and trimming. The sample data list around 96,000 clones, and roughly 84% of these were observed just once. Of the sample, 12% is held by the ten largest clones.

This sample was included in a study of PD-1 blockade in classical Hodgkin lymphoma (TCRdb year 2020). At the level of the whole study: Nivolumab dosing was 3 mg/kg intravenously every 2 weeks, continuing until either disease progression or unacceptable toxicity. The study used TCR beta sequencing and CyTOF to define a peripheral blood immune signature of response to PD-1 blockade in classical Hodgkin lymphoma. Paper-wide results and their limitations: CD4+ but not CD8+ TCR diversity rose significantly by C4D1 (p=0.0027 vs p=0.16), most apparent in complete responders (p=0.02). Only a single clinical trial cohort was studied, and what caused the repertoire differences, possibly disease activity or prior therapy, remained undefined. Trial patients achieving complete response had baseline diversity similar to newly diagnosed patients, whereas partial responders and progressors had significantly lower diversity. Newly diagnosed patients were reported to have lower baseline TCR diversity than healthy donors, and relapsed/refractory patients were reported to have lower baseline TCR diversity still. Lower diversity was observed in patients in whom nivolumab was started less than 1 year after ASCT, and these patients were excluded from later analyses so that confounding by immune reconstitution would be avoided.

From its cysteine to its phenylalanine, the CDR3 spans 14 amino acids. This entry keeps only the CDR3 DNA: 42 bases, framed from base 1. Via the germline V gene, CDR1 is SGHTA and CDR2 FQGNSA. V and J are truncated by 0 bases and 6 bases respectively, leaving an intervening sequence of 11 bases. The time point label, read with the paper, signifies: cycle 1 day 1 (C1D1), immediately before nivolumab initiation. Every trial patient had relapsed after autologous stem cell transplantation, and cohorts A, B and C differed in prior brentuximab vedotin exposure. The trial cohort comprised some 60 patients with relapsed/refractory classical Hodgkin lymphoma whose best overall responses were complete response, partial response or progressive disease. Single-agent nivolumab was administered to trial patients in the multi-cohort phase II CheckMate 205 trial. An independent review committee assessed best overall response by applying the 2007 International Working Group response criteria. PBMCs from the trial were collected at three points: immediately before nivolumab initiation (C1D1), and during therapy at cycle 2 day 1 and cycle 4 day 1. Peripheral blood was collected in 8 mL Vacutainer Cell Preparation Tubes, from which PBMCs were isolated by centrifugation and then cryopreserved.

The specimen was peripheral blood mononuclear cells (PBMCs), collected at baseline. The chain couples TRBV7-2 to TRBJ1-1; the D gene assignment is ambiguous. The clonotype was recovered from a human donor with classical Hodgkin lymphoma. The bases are TGTGCCAGCAGCTTAGCTCCCTTGAGCTCTGAAGCTTTCTTT. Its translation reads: CASSLAPLSSEAFF.